The clone carrying this T cell receptor (beta chain) was recorded only once. One end of the junction is discordant with germline, which a read error may explain. This specimen belongs to a study of T cells in Graves' hyperthyroidism and ophthalmopathy. Per the germline V gene, CDR1 is DFQATT and CDR2 is SNEGSKA (reference sequence). This CDR3 has 16 residues. There were TCR beta CDR3 regions amplified from RNA transcripts. HTBI primers were the set used in a first-round RT-PCR of the TCR CDR3. Each CDR3 protein is one row after TCRdb ran MiXCR on the multiplex PCR reads. The table records 45,000 to 75,000 distinct CDR3 sequences, less than 50% of them present only once.

The receptor comes from a woman aged 25-40 years with Graves' ophthalmopathy. This rearrangement joins TRBV20-1 to TRBJ2-5, with a tentative D call TRBD2 (6 bases). Sequencing input: blood. CDR3 protein: CNARDGTCGIQETQYF. The CDR3 DNA is TGCAATGCTAGAGATGGGACTTGCGGAATCCAAGAGACCCAGTACTTC.